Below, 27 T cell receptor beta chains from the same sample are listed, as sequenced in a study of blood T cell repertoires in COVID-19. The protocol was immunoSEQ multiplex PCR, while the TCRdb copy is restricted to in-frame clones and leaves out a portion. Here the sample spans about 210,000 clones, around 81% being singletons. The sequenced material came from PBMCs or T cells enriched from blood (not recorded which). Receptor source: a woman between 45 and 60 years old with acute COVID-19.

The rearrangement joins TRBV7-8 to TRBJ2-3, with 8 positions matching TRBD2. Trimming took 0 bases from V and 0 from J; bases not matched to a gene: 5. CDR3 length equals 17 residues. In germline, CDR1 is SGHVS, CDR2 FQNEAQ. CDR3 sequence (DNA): TGTGCCAGCAGCTTAGCGCCGGGCGGGGGGAGCACAGATACGCAGTATTTT. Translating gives CASSLAPGGGSTDTQYF.

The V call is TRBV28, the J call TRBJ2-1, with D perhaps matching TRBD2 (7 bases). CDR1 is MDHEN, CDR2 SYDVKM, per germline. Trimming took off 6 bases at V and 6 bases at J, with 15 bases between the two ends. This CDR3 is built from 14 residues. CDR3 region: CASRLGGAGNEQFF. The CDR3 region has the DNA TGTGCCAGCAGGTTGGGGGGGGCCGGCAATGAGCAGTTCTTC.

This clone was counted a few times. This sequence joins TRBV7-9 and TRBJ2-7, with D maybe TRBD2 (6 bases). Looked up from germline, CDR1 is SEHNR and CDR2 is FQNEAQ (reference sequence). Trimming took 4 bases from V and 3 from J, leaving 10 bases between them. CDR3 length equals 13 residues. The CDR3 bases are TGTGCCAGCAGCTCGGGGGTCTTCTACGAGCAGTACTTC. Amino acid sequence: CASSSGVFYEQYF.

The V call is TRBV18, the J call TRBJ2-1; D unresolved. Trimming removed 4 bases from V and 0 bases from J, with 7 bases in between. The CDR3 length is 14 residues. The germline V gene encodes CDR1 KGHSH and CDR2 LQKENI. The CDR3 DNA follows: TGTGCCAGCTCACGACTTGACTCCTACAATGAGCAGTTCTTC. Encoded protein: CASSRLDSYNEQFF.

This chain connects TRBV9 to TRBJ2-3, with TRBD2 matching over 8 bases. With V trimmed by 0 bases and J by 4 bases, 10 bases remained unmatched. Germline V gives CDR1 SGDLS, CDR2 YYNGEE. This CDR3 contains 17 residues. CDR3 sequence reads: CASSVAAGGYIPDTQYF. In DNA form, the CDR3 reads TGTGCCAGCAGCGTAGCTGCGGGGGGATACATCCCAGATACGCAGTATTTT.

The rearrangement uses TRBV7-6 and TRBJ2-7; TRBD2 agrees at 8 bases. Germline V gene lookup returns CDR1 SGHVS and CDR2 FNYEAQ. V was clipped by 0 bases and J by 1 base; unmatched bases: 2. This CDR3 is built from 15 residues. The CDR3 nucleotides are TGTGCCAGCAGCTTAGCTAGCGGGACTTCCTACGAGCAGTACTTC. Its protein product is CASSLASGTSYEQYF.

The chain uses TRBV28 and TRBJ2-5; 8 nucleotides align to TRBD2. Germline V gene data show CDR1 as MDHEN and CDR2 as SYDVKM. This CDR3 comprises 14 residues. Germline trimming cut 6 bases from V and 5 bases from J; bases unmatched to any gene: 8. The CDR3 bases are TGTGCCAGCAGCCCGTCGGGGGGGGAGGAGACCCAGTACTTC. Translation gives CASSPSGGEETQYF.

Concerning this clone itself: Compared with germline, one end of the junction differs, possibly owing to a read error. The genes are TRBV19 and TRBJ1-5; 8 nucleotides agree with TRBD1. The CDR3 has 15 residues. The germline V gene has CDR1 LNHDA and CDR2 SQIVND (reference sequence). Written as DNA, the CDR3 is TGTGCCAGTAGGATAGGGGTACAGGGGGTTCAGCCCCAGCATTTT. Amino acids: CASRIGVQGVQPQHF.

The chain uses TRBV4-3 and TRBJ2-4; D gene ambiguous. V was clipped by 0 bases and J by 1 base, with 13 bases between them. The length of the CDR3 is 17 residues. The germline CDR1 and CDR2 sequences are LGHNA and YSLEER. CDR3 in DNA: TGCGCCAGCAGCCAAGAGGTCACTTATAATGCCAAAAACATTCAGTACTTC. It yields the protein CASSQEVTYNAKNIQYF.

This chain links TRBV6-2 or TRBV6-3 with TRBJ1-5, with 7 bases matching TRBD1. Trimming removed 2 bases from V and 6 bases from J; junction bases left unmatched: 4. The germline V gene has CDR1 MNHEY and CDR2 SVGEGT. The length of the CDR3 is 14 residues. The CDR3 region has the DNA TGTGCCAGCAGTTACAATTCAGGGGGTCAGCCCCAGCATTTT. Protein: CASSYNSGGQPQHF.

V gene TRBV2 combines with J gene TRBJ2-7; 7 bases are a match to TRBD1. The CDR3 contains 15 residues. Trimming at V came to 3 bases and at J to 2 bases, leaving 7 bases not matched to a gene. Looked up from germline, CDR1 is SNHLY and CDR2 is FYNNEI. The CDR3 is CASSERGTETYEQYF. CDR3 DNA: TGTGCCAGCAGTGAGAGAGGGACAGAAACCTACGAGCAGTACTTC.

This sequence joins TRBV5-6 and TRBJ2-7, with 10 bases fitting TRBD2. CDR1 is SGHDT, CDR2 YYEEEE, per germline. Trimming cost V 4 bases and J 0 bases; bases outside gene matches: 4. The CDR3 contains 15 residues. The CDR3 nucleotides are TGTGCCAGCAGCCCCCTAGCGGGAGCCTCCTACGAGCAGTACTTC. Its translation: CASSPLAGASYEQYF.

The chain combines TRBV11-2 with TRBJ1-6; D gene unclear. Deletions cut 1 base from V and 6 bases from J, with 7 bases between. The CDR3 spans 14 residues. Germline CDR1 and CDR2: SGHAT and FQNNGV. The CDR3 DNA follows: TGTGCCAGCAGCTTAGTTGGAGTTAATTCACCCCTCCACTTT. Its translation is CASSLVGVNSPLHF.

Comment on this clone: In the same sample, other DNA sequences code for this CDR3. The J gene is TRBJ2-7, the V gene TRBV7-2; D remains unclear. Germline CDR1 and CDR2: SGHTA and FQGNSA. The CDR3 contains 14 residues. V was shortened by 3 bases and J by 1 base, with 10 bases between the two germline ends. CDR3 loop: CASSLSRSSYEQYF. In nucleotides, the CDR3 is TGTGCCAGCAGCTTGAGTAGGAGTTCCTACGAGCAGTACTTC.

The CDR3 loop reads CASEGVAVNTGELFF. Written as DNA, the CDR3 is TGTGCCAGCGAAGGGGTAGCGGTGAACACCGGGGAGCTGTTTTTT. The V and J genes are TRBV7-9 and TRBJ2-2; D may be TRBD2 (6 bases). This CDR3 region has 15 residues. Germline CDR1 reads SEHNR; CDR2 reads FQNEAQ (reference sequence). V was cut by 8 bases and J by 1 base, with 14 bases left in between.

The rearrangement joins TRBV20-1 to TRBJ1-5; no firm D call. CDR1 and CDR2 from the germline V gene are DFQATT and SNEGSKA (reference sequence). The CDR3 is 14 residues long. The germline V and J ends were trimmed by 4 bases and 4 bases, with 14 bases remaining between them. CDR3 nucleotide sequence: TGCAGTGCTACTGACCGACGGACTAATCAGCCCCAGCATTTT. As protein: CSATDRRTNQPQHF.

DNA of the CDR3: TGTGCCAGCAGCCCCCGTTTGCCCGGGGAGACAGGCTACACCTTC. Its protein is CASSPRLPGETGYTF. This rearrangement joins TRBV7-2 to TRBJ1-2, with D unclear. Germline lookup yields CDR1 SGHTA and CDR2 FQGNSA. V lost 5 bases and J 8 bases, leaving 21 bases between the germline ends. The CDR3 consists of 15 residues.

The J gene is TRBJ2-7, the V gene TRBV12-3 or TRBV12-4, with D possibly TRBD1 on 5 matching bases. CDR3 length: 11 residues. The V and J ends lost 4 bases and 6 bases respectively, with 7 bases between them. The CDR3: CASSSGIEQYF. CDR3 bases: TGTGCCAGCAGTTCAGGGATCGAGCAGTACTTC.

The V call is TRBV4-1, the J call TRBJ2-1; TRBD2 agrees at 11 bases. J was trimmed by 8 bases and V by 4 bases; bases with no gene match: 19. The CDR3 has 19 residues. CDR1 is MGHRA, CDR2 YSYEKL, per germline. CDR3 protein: CASSLIRDLAGGTTDEQFF. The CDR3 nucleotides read TGCGCCAGCAGCCTTATAAGGGACCTAGCGGGAGGCACGACCGATGAGCAGTTCTTC.

The CDR3 reads CASLTGSGANVLTF. CDR3 DNA: TGTGCCAGCTTGACGGGCTCTGGGGCCAACGTCCTGACTTTC. The chain links TRBV18 to TRBJ2-6, with D unresolved. The germline CDR1 and CDR2 sequences are KGHSH and LQKENI. Trimming pared 7 bases from V and 0 bases from J, leaving 7 bases between. This CDR3 comprises 14 residues.

The CDR3 sequence: CASSLVWETEAFF. For the CDR3, the DNA is TGTGCCAGCAGCTTGGTGTGGGAGACTGAAGCTTTCTTT. V gene TRBV5-5 combines with J gene TRBJ1-1; no clear D. Germline V lookup: CDR1 SGHKS, CDR2 YYEKEE (reference sequence). The CDR3 has 13 amino acids. Deletions cut 0 bases from V and 5 bases from J, with 8 bases between.

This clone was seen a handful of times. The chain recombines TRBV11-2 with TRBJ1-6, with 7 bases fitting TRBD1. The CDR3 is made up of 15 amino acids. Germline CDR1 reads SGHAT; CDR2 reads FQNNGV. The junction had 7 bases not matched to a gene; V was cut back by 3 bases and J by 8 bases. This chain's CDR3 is CASSFQGVLYSPLHF. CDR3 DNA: TGTGCCAGCAGCTTTCAGGGGGTTTTATATTCACCCCTCCACTTT.

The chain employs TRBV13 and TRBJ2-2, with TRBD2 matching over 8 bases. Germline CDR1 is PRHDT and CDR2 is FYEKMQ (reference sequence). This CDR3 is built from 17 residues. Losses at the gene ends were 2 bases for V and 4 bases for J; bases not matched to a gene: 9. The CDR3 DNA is TGTGCCAGCAGCTTAAAGGTCAGCGGGAGTGGCACCGGGGAGCTGTTTTTT. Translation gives CASSLKVSGSGTGELFF.

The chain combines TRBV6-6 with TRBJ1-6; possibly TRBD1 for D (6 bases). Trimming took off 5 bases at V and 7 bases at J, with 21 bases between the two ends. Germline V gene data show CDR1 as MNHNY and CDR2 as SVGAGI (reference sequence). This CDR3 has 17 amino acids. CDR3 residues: CASSRQQGLLGNSPLHF. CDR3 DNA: TGTGCCAGCAGTCGTCAACAGGGTTTATTAGGGAATTCACCCCTCCACTTT.

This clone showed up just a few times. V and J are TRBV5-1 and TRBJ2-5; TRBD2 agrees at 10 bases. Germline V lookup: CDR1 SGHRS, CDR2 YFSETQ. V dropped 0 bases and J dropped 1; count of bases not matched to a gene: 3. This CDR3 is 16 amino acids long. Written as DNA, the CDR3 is TGCGCCAGCAGCTTGGTGGCTAGCGGGAGCCAAGAGACCCAGTACTTC. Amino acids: CASSLVASGSQETQYF.

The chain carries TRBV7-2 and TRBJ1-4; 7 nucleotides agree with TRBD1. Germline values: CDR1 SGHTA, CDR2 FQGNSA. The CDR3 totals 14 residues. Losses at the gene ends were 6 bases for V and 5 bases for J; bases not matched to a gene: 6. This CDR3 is CASRGTATNEKLFF. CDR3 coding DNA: TGTGCCAGCAGAGGGACAGCCACGAATGAAAAACTGTTTTTT.

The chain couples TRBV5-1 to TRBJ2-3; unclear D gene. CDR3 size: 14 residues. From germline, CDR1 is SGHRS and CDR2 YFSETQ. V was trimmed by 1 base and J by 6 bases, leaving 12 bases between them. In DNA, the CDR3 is TGCGCCAGCAGCTTGTTGGGTCCGGGTGATACGCAGTATTTT. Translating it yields CASSLLGPGDTQYF.